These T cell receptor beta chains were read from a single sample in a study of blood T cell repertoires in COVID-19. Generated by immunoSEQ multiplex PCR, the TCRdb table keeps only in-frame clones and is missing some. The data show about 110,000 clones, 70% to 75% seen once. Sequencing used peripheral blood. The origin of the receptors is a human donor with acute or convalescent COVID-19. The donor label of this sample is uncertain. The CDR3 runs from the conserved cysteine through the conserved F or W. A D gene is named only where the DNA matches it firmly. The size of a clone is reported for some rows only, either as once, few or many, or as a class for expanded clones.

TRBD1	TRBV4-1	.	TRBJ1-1	TGCGCCAGCAGCCAAGATGGGGGACAGGGCACTGAAGCTTTCTTT	CASSQDGGQGTEAFF
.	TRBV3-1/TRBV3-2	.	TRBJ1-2	TGTGCCAGCAGTCCCGGGGGTGGCTACACCTTC	CASSPGGGYTF
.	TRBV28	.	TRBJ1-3	TGTGCCAGCAGTCCGTTGACACACTCTGGAAACACCATATATTTT	CASSPLTHSGNTIYF
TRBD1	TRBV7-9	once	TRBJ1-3	TGTGCCAGCAGCCCGAGTGGGGACAGGGGGCGAGGTGGAAACACCATATATTTT	CASSPSGDRGRGGNTIYF
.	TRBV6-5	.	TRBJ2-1	TGTGCCAGCAGTTACTCGATCCAGGCAAATGAGCAGTTCTTC	CASSYSIQANEQFF
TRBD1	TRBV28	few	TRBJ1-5	TGTGCCAGCGGCCTAGACAGGGGTGGACAGCCCCAGCATTTT	CASGLDRGGQPQHF
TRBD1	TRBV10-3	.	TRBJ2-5	TGTGCCATCGGGACAGACTTTCAAGAGACCCAGTACTTC	CAIGTDFQETQYF
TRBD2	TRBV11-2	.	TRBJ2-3	TGTGCCAGCAGCCCGGGGACTAGCCCTACCTCCACAGATACGCAGTATTTT	CASSPGTSPTSTDTQYF
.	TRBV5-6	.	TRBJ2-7	TGTGCCAGCAGCTTCGGGTGGAATCGGGCCTACGAGCAGTACTTC	CASSFGWNRAYEQYF
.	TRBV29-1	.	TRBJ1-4	TGCAGCGTTGTAACCAGTTCTGAAAAACTGTTTTTT	CSVVTSSEKLFF
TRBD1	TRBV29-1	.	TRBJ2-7	TGCAGCGTTGAATGGACAGGGGAATCCTACGAGCAGTACTTC	CSVEWTGESYEQYF
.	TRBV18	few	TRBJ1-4	TGTGCCAGCTCACCGCTCCCGGTGTTGGCTAATGAAAAACTGTTTTTT	CASSPLPVLANEKLFF
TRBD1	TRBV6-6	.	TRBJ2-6	TGTGCCAGCAGCTGGGGGCACAGGGGCCCCGGCTCTGGGGCCAACGTCCTGACTTTC	CASSWGHRGPGSGANVLTF
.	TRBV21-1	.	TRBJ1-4	TGTGCCAGCAGCAACGCGACAGGGGAGAATGAAAAACTGTTTTTT	CASSNATGENEKLFF
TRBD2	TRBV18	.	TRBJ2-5	TGTGCCAGCTCACTACTAGCGGGGGCGCAAGAGACCCAGTACTTC	CASSLLAGAQETQYF
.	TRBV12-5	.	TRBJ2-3	TGTGCTAGTGGTTTGGTACTCGGGAGAACTAGCACAGATACGCAGTATTTT	CASGLVLGRTSTDTQYF
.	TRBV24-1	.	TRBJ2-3	TGTGCCACCAGTGCGCCTAACACAGATACGCAGTATTTT	CATSAPNTDTQYF
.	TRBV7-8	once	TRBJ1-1	TGTGCCAGCAGCCTGTCGAGGAACACTGAAGCTTTCTTT	CASSLSRNTEAFF
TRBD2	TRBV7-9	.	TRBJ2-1	TGTGCCAGCAGCTTAGGGGACACTAGCGGACACAATGAGCAGTTCTTC	CASSLGDTSGHNEQFF
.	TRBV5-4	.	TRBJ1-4	TGTGCCAGCAGCTTCAGAGCGCCTAATGAAAAACTGTTTTTT	CASSFRAPNEKLFF
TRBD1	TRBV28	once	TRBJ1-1	TGTGCCAGCAGTCGTAGGGGGACAGGGGACCCTGAAGCTTTCTTT	CASSRRGTGDPEAFF
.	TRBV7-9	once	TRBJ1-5	TGTGCCAGCAGCCCTGGGGAGTACAATCAGCCCCAGCATTTT	CASSPGEYNQPQHF
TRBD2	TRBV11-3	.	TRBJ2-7	TGTGCCAGCAAGAGAGACAGGCCCGGACTAGCGGGGATTTCCTACGAGCAGTACTTC	CASKRDRPGLAGISYEQYF
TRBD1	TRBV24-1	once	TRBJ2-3	TGTGCCACCAGGGCAGGGGGATACGATACGCAGTATTTT	CATRAGGYDTQYF
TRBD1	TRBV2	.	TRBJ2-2	TGTGCCAGCAGTGTCGGAGTTTGCGGGACAGGGGACACCGGGGAGCTGTTTTTT	CASSVGVCGTGDTGELFF
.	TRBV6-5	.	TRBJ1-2	TGTGCCAGCAGCTATACTCAGAACCCGGGGGGCTACACCTTC	CASSYTQNPGGYTF
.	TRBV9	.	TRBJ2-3	TGTGCCAGCAGCCCCATCAGCGGAGATACGCAGTATTTT	CASSPISGDTQYF
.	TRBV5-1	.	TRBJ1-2	TGCGCCAGCAGCTTGACCGCGACAGACCCAGGCTATGGCTACACCTTC	CASSLTATDPGYGYTF
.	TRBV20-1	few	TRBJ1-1	TGCAGTGCAGGGAGGGACACTGAAGCTTTCTTT	CSAGRDTEAFF
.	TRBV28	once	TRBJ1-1	TGTGCCAGCAGAGGAGGAATATGGGGCACTGAAGCTTTCTTT	CASRGGIWGTEAFF
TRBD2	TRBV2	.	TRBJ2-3	TGTGCCAGCAGTGAAGGGACTAGCGGTCGAAGTGCGCAGTATTTT	CASSEGTSGRSAQYF
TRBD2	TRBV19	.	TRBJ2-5	TGTGCCAGTAGTAGCGGGACTAGCGGGGGCCTGTACCAAGAGACCCAGTACTTC	CASSSGTSGGLYQETQYF
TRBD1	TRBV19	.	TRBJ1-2	TGTGCCAGTACCCGGGACAGTTACGGCGGCTACACCTTC	CASTRDSYGGYTF
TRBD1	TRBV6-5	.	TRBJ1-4	TGTGCCAGCAGTCAACCCGGGACAGGGTACGAAAAACTGTTTTTT	CASSQPGTGYEKLFF
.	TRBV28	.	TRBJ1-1	TGTGCCAGCTCCCGGACTCGGACTGAAGCTTTCTTT	CASSRTRTEAFF
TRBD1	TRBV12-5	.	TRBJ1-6	TGTGCTAGTGGTGGGGACAGCGGCCGCTCACCCCTCCACTTT	CASGGDSGRSPLHF
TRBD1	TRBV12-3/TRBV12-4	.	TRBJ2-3	TGTGCCAGTGGACAGGGGAGACGTGATACGCAGTATTTT	CASGQGRRDTQYF
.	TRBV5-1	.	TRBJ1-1	TGCGCCAGCAGCCGGGATGCGAACACTGAAGCTTTCTTT	CASSRDANTEAFF
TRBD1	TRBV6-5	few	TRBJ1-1	TGTGCCAGCAGTTACTCGAAGACAGGGAAAGTCACTGAAGCTTTCTTT	CASSYSKTGKVTEAFF
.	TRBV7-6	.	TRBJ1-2	TGTGCCAGCAGCTTAGGTGGCGGGGGGCGATCAGGCTATGGCTACACCTTC	CASSLGGGGRSGYGYTF
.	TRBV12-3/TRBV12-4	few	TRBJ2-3	TGTGCCAGCAGTCCGGACCTTAGGGGTACGCAGTATTTT	CASSPDLRGTQYF
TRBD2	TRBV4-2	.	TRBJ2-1	TGTGCCAGCAGCCAAGCTAGCGGGGGACGTTACAATGAGCAGTTCTTC	CASSQASGGRYNEQFF
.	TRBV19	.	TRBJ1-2	TGTGCCAGTAGTATAGTCCCGGACAGCTATTATGGCTACACCTTC	CASSIVPDSYYGYTF
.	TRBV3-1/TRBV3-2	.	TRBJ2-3	TGTGCCAGCAGGGCGGCGAGCACAGATACGCAGTATTTT	CASRAASTDTQYF
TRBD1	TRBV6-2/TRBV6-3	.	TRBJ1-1	TGTGCCAGCAGTTACCACGGCAGGGGGACGAACACTGAAGCTTTCTTT	CASSYHGRGTNTEAFF
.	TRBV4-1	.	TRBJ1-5	TGCGCCAGCAGCCCCTCGGTTTGGCAGCCCCAGCATTTT	CASSPSVWQPQHF
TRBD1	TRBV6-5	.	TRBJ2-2	TGTGCCAGCAGCAAACTACAGGGGACCGGGGAGCTGTTTTTT	CASSKLQGTGELFF
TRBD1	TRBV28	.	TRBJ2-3	TGTGCCAGCAGCCCAAGACAGGGAGCGCAGTATTTT	CASSPRQGAQYF
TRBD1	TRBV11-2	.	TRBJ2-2	TGTGCCAGCAGCTTATCTGGACAGGGGAGTTTGGCCGGGGAGCTGTTTTTT	CASSLSGQGSLAGELFF
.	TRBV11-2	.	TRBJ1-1	TGTGCCAGCAGCTTGACACAGGTTAACACTGAAGCTTTCTTT	CASSLTQVNTEAFF
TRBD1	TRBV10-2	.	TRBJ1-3	TGCGCCAGCAGTCCAGGGGGCGCAAACTCTGGAAACACCATATATTTT	CASSPGGANSGNTIYF
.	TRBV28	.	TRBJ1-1	TGTGCCAGCAGTTTGAGGCAATCTCGCACTGAAGCTTTCTTT	CASSLRQSRTEAFF
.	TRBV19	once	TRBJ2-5	TGTGCCAGTAGTATCGCGGCGGGCCCGCCGGGGACCCAGTACTTC	CASSIAAGPPGTQYF
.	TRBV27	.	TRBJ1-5	TGTGCCAGCAGTTTCCGGAGAGGTCAGCCCCAGCATTTT	CASSFRRGQPQHF
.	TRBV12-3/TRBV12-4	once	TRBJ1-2	TGTGCCAGTTCCGGCAGGAACTATGGCTACACCTTC	CASSGRNYGYTF
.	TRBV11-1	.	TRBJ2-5	TGTGCCAGCAGCCCAACAGAACAAGAGACCCAGTACTTC	CASSPTEQETQYF
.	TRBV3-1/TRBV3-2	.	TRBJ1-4	TGTGCCAGCAGCCATAAATCCAGGGCGAAACTGTTTTTT	CASSHKSRAKLFF